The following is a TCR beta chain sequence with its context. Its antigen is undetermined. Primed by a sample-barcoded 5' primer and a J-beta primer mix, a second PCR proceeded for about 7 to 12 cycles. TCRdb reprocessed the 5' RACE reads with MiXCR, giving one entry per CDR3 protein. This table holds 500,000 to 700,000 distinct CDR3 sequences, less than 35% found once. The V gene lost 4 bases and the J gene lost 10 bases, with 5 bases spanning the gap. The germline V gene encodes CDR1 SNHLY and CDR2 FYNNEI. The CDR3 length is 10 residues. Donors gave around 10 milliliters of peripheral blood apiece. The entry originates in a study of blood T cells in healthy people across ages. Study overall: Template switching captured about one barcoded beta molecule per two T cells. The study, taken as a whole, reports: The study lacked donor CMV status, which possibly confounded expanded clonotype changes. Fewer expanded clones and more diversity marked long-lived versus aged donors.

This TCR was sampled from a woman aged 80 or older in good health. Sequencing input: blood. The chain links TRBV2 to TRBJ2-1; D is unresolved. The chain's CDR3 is CASSGYEQFF. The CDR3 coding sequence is TGTGCCAGCAGTGGCTACGAGCAGTTCTTC.